These T cell receptor beta chains were read from a single sample in a study of CD8+ T cells in alopecia areata. Using immunoSEQ multiplex PCR, the repertoire was profiled, and TCRdb retains in-frame clones only, with some absent. Of approximately 200,000 clones detected, roughly three fifths appear once; the ten largest clones hold less than 4%. The sample consisted of CD4+ T cells sorted from blood, taken at week 4, from a patient treated with tofacitinib. Receptors originate from a human donor with alopecia areata. CDR3s include the opening cysteine and the closing phenylalanine or tryptophan. Clone sizes are given selectively: once, few, many, or a class where the clone is expanded.

TRBJ1-2,TRBV29-1,-,CSVEASTGRSGYTF
TRBJ2-4,TRBV25-1,-,CASSGTGTKNIQYF
TRBJ2-5,TRBV29-1,-,CSVNPSRLAAQETQYF
TRBJ2-5,TRBV30,-,CAWSVPPQSETQYF
TRBJ2-7,TRBV6-5,-,CASTQTGYEQYF
TRBJ2-7,TRBV2,-,CASSGGQDDRQYF
TRBJ1-6,TRBV5-1,-,CASSLVTGDNSPLHF
TRBJ1-2,TRBV5-6,-,CASSTGGAWGYTF
TRBJ1-5,TRBV29-1,-,CSVGTGQGSNQPQHF
TRBJ2-1,TRBV29-1,-,CSVAWGGIDEQFF
TRBJ1-1,TRBV5-6,-,CASSLVSTYTEAFF
TRBJ2-4,TRBV7-6,-,CASSSRKRENIQYF
TRBJ1-2,TRBV30,-,CAWSGDRGVSYYGYTF
TRBJ1-2,TRBV28,few,CASSLGPSAYGYTF
TRBJ2-4,TRBV29-1,-,CSVVAGQGNIQYF
TRBJ2-5,TRBV7-2,-,CASSLGLAGGQETQYF
TRBJ1-5,TRBV4-1,-,CASSQRSEGRGNQPQHF
TRBJ2-7,TRBV18,-,CASSPGGVGSYEQYF
TRBJ2-1,TRBV7-2,-,CASSSHPGGRGNEQFF
TRBJ2-3,TRBV6-5,few,CASSRGTRGADTQYF
TRBJ1-2,TRBV4-3,few,CASSQDPRGSYGYTF
TRBJ2-3,TRBV4-2,few,CASSHITSGGARDTQYF
TRBJ2-7,TRBV6-1,-,CASSEVGRAVEQYF
TRBJ2-1,TRBV11-2,-,CASSRELYNEQFF
TRBJ1-5,TRBV6-5,-,CASRRTSNQPQHF
TRBJ1-6,TRBV27,once,CASSTRQGMDSPLHF
TRBJ1-2,TRBV6-1,-,CASTAGWYGYTF
TRBJ2-2,TRBV5-1,-,CASSSLPGQAYTGELFF
TRBJ2-7,TRBV5-1,-,CASSGDRPSYEQYF
TRBJ2-5,TRBV4-2,few,CASSKTTQETQYF
TRBJ1-2,TRBV11-2,once,CASSPQQGYGYTF
TRBJ1-5,TRBV6-5,-,CASSYSKAANQPQHF
TRBJ2-5,TRBV2,-,CASSVEETQYF
TRBJ1-2,TRBV7-8,-,CASSLLAGGDYGYTF
TRBJ1-3,TRBV15,-,CATSRDRGSGNTIYF
TRBJ1-5,TRBV6-1,-,CASSVPGTGGPRITNQPQHF
TRBJ2-3,TRBV4-3,-,CASSQEALTSGSTDTQYF
TRBJ1-1,TRBV29-1,few,CSVTTEASEAFF
TRBJ2-7,TRBV4-1,-,CASSLQSGSNEQYF
TRBJ2-7,TRBV29-1,few,CSVVETYEQYF
TRBJ2-3,TRBV29-1,-,CSVERRTARPDTQYF
TRBJ2-7,TRBV29-1,-,CSVGQTWDEQYF
TRBJ1-1,TRBV30,-,CAWSVGPNSMNTEAFF
TRBJ1-6,TRBV7-2,-,CASSLHPSYNSPLHF
TRBJ2-5,TRBV7-9,-,CASSSYRGPETQYF
TRBJ1-2,TRBV25-1,-,CASSEPQARGYTF
TRBJ2-1,TRBV2,few,CASREGLAGGREQFF
TRBJ2-5,TRBV29-1,few,CSTPGLAEETQYF
TRBJ2-3,TRBV5-1,few,CASSLGLAGSDTQYF
TRBJ2-7,TRBV7-9,few,CASSLLGPYEQYF
TRBJ1-6,TRBV2,-,CASSEARRGANSPLHF